The clone carrying this T cell receptor (beta chain) was counted between two and nine times. Its antigen is undetermined. TCRdb reanalysed the 5' RACE reads using MiXCR and keeps one entry per CDR3 protein. This sample has more than 300,000 distinct CDR3 sequences, with 20% to 25% found just once. The CDR3 loop spans 15 amino acids. The germline gives CDR1 MGHRA, CDR2 YSYEKL. The V gene lost 1 base and the J gene lost 3 bases, with 11 bases spanning the gap. The sample originates from a study of T-cell memory formation after mild COVID-19. Across the whole study: TCR clusters largely stayed donor specific. Study-level results: Clones that contracted clustered mainly in CM and EM if CD4+ and in EMRA if CD8+. CD4+ bias marked clones expanding day 15 to 37, unlike balanced contracting clones.

The sequence was obtained from a man aged 18 to 35 who had mild COVID-19 (a few samples of this study predate the infection). Cell type and time point are not known. This chain joins TRBV4-1 and TRBJ2-3; perhaps TRBD1 as D (5 bases). Specimen: PBMCs or a T cell subset sorted from them (not recorded which). The CDR3 DNA sequence: TGCGCCAGCAGCCAAGTGGGCAGGGAAACAGATACGCAGTATTTT. It yields the protein CASSQVGRETDTQYF.